This entry features one T cell receptor (beta chain) sequence. Its antigen is as yet unknown. This record belongs to a study of vaccination and CD4 T cells after COVID-19. The Oncomine TCR Beta short-read assay generated sequence data from the DNA of cultured CD4+ T cells. TCRdb used MiXCR to reprocess the PCR reads, holding one entry per CDR3 protein. This table has about 12,000 distinct CDR3 sequences, around half appearing once. Germline CDR1 reads DFQATT; CDR2 reads SNEGSKA (reference sequence). The germline V and J ends were trimmed by 6 bases and 9 bases, with 12 bases remaining between them. This CDR3 region has 11 residues. Treatment meaning: roughly nine-day PBMC culture with coronavirus spike peptide pools or control peptides (ViraFEST assay).

This receptor was identified in a human donor who had recovered from COVID-19. V is TRBV20-1 and J is TRBJ2-1; D call uncertain. Sequenced sample: CD4+ T cells from blood, cultured in vitro. The DNA for the CDR3 is TGCAGTGCCAGGCCCGGCCGTGAGCAGTTCTTC. Translated: CSARPGREQFF.